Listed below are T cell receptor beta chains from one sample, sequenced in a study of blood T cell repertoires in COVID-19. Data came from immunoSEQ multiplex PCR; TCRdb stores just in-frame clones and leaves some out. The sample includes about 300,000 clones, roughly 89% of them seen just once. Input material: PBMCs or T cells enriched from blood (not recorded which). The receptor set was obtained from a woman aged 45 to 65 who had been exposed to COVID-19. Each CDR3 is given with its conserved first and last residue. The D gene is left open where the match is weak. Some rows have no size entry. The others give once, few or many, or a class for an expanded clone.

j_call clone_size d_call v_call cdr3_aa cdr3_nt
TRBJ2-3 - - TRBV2 CASSLLITDTQYF TGTGCCAGCAGTTTGCTAATCACAGATACGCAGTATTTT
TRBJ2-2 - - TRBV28 CASILGQNTGELFF TGTGCCAGCATCCTGGGACAGAACACCGGGGAGCTGTTTTTT
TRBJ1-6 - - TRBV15 CATADYRTDNSPLHF TGTGCCACCGCAGACTACCGGACAGACAATTCACCCCTCCACTTT
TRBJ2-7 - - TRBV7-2 CASSLLSGAYEQYF TGTGCCAGCAGCTTACTGTCAGGGGCCTACGAGCAGTACTTC
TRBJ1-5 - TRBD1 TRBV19 CAVGDRHYSNQPQHF TGTGCCGTCGGGGACAGACATTATAGCAATCAGCCCCAGCATTTT
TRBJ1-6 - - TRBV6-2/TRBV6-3 CASSPAKRTGTSYNSPLHF TGTGCCAGCAGTCCCGCGAAACGAACAGGGACGTCCTATAATTCACCCCTCCACTTT
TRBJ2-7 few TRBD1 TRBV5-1 CASSKDRAHEQYF TGCGCCAGCAGCAAGGACAGGGCCCACGAGCAGTACTTC
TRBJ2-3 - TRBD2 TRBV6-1 CASSEALLAGGTDTQYF TGTGCCAGCAGTGAAGCGCTACTAGCGGGGGGCACAGATACGCAGTATTTT
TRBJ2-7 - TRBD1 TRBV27 CASSKRQGTYEQYF TGTGCCAGCAGCAAGCGACAGGGGACCTACGAGCAGTACTTC
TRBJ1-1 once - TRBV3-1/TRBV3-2 CASSRPLNTEAFF TGTGCCAGCAGCCGGCCCTTGAACACTGAAGCTTTCTTT
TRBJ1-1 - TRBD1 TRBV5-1 CASSYDRVAEAFF TGCGCCAGCAGTTATGACAGGGTCGCTGAAGCTTTCTTT
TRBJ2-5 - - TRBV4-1 CASSQAGGETQYF TGCGCCAGCAGCCAAGCTGGGGGGGAGACCCAGTACTTC
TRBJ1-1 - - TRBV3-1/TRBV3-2 CASSYLSQSEAFF TGTGCCAGCAGCTATCTTTCACAGTCTGAAGCTTTCTTT
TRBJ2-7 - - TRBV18 CASSGNREISNEQYF TGTGCCAGCTCAGGAAACAGGGAGATTAGCAACGAGCAGTACTTC
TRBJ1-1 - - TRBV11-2 CASTATVNTEAFF TGTGCCAGCACAGCCACAGTTAACACTGAAGCTTTCTTT
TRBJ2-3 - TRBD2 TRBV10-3 CAISESKAGGTPRTDTQYF TGTGCCATCAGTGAGTCGAAAGCGGGGGGAACCCCTCGCACAGATACGCAGTATTTT
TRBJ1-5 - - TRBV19 CASRGGGTSNQPQHF TGTGCCAGTCGAGGGGGAGGGACTAGCAATCAGCCCCAGCATTTT
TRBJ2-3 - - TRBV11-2 CASSTGGGIDTQYF TGTGCCAGCAGCACAGGTGGGGGGATAGATACGCAGTATTTT
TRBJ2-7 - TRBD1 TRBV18 CASSNRDRVYEQYF TGTGCCAGCTCAAACCGGGACAGGGTCTACGAGCAGTACTTC
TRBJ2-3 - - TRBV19 CASKKAESTDTQYF TGTGCCAGTAAAAAGGCGGAAAGCACAGATACGCAGTATTTT
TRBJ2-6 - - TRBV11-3 CASSLSGTGANVLTF TGTGCCAGCAGCTTAAGCGGTACTGGGGCCAACGTCCTGACTTTC
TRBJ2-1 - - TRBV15 CATEVSSYNEQFF TGTGCTACAGAAGTAAGCTCCTACAATGAGCAGTTCTTC
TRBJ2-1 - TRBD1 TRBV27 CATTPTGLNEQFF TGTGCCACCACCCCGACAGGGCTCAATGAGCAGTTCTTC
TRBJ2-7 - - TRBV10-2 CASFPGVSTKQYF TGCGCCAGCTTCCCGGGAGTCTCTACGAAGCAGTACTTC
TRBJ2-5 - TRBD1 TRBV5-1 CASLSTGQGTEETQYF TGCGCCAGCCTATCTACGGGACAGGGGACCGAAGAGACCCAGTACTTC
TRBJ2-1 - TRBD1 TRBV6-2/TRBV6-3 CASSYPRGQVYNEQFF TGTGCCAGCAGTTACCCCCGCGGACAGGTCTACAATGAGCAGTTCTTC
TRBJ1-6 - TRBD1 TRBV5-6 CASSLGTENNSPLHF TGTGCCAGCAGCTTAGGGACAGAAAATAATTCACCCCTCCACTTT
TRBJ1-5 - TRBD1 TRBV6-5 CATSATGGNQPQHF TGTGCCACGAGCGCTACAGGGGGCAATCAGCCCCAGCATTTT
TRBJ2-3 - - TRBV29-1 CSVGRGSGRTDTQYF TGCAGCGTTGGGAGGGGCAGCGGACGCACAGATACGCAGTATTTT
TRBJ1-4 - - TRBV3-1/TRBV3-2 CASARGPANEKLFF TGTGCCAGCGCCCGTGGCCCAGCTAATGAAAAACTGTTTTTT
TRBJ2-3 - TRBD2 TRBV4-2 CASSQRGGADADTQYF TGTGCCAGCAGCCAACGCGGGGGGGCCGACGCAGATACGCAGTATTTT
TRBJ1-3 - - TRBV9 CASSVAPTFGNTIYF TGTGCCAGCAGCGTAGCTCCGACATTCGGAAACACCATATATTTT
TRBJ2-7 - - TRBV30 CAWSGQSTKQYF TGTGCCTGGAGTGGACAATCTACGAAGCAGTACTTC
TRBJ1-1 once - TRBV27 CASTGMGTEAFF TGTGCCAGTACAGGGATGGGCACTGAAGCTTTCTTT
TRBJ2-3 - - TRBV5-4 CASKNIDRPSTDTQYF TGTGCCAGCAAAAATATCGACAGGCCCAGCACAGATACGCAGTATTTT
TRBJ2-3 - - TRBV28 CASSPPGGRTDTQYF TGTGCCAGCAGCCCGCCCGGGGGACGCACAGATACGCAGTATTTT
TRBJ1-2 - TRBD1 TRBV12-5 CASGLVYTGTANYGYTF TGTGCTAGTGGTTTGGTATACACCGGGACAGCAAACTATGGCTACACCTTC
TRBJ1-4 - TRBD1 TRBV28 CASRKQGDGEKLFF TGTGCCAGCAGGAAACAGGGGGATGGTGAAAAACTGTTTTTT
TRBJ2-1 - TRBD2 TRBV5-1 CASSLAQPSGGEQFF TGCGCCAGCAGCTTGGCCCAGCCTAGCGGGGGGGAGCAGTTCTTC
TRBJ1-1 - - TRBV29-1 CSVESGPLSAGGWTEAFF TGCAGCGTTGAGTCGGGCCCTTTATCAGCGGGGGGATGGACTGAAGCTTTCTTT